These 2 T cell receptor beta chains were all obtained from the same sample, sequenced in a study of cytomegalovirus exposure and HLA in healthy donors. Researchers ran the PCR with 60 Vbeta and 13 Jbeta primers. Some clones are missing from TCRdb's copy, which holds only in-frame ones; the method was immunoSEQ multiplex PCR. The profile shows over 95,000 clones, about 80% of them singletons. What was sequenced was PBMCs. The receptor source for this set is a woman in her 30s in good health and CMV-seropositive.

V is TRBV25-1 and J is TRBJ2-1; no firm D call. V was pared by 2 bases and J by 8 bases, with 10 bases between. The germline CDR1 and CDR2 sequences are MGHDK and SYGVNS. The CDR3 is made up of 13 amino acids. This CDR3 reads CASSEAPTDEQFF. The CDR3 region has the DNA TGTGCCAGCAGTGAAGCCCCCACAGATGAGCAGTTCTTC. Drawing the rest from reference TRBV25-1 and TRBJ2-1, the complete variable domain is EADIYQTPRYLVIGTGKKITLECSQTMGHDKMYWYQQDPGMELHLIHYSYGVNSTEKGDLSSESTVSRIRTEHFPLTLESARPSHTSQYLCASSEAPTDEQFFGPGTRLTVL.

The chain is built from TRBV5-6 and TRBJ1-2, with TRBD1 as a possible D gene (6 bases). The CDR3 loop spans 14 amino acids. V was cut by 4 bases and J by 4 bases, with 14 bases left in between. CDR1 is SGHDT and CDR2 is YYEEEE in the germline V gene. In DNA form, the CDR3 reads TGTGCCAGCAGCCCCTCGGGACAAATCTATGGCTACACCTTC. Protein product: CASSPSGQIYGYTF.